Below, 23 T cell receptor beta chains from the same sample are listed, as sequenced in a study of T cells after yellow fever vaccination. TCRdb recomputed calls from the 5' RACE reads with MiXCR, one row per CDR3 protein. The table lists about 350,000 distinct CDR3 sequences, under 15% of them singletons, with 2.5% to 3.5% in the top ten. This material consisted of CD4+ T cells sorted from PBMCs, taken 15 days after the yellow fever booster vaccination. These receptors all stem from a man in his late teens or twenties who received the YFV17D yellow fever vaccine.

In this sample, this clonotype turned up a few times. The rearrangement links TRBV3-1 to TRBJ1-6; 7 bases agree with TRBD1. CDR1 and CDR2 from the germline V gene are LGHDT and YNNKEL (reference sequence). CDR3 length equals 17 residues. Germline trimming cut 4 bases from V and 4 bases from J; bases unmatched to any gene: 10. The CDR3 loop reads CASSLTGSGGYNSPLHF. The DNA of the CDR3 is TGTGCCAGCAGCCTTACGGGGTCAGGGGGATATAATTCACCCCTCCACTTT.

The chain links TRBV2 to TRBJ2-7, with a tentative D call TRBD1 (5 bases). The germline V gene has CDR1 SNHLY and CDR2 FYNNEI. The CDR3 has 14 amino acids. With 8 bases removed from V and 2 bases from J, the gap between germline ends came to 16 bases. This CDR3 reads CASLLGQLAYEQYF. The DNA of the CDR3 is TGTGCCAGCCTCCTGGGGCAGCTAGCCTACGAGCAGTACTTC.

The chain combines TRBV6-5 with TRBJ2-5, with TRBD1 matching 9 bases. V shed 4 bases and J 4 bases; nucleotides not matched to a gene: 4. Germline V CDR1 and CDR2: MNHEY, SVGAGI. The length of the CDR3 is 14 residues. CDR3 DNA sequence: TGTGCCAGCAGTTGGACAGGGGATAGAGAGACCCAGTACTTC. This sequence encodes CASSWTGDRETQYF.

This chain joins TRBV7-8 and TRBJ2-3; 10 nucleotides match TRBD2. Germline assignment: CDR1 SGHVS and CDR2 FQNEAQ. The CDR3 is made up of 15 amino acids. The V gene end was trimmed by 2 bases and the J gene end by 5 bases; junction bases not matched to a gene: 4. The CDR3 region is CASSLQRGGRDTQYF. CDR3 sequence (DNA): TGTGCCAGCAGCTTACAGCGGGGGGGCCGAGATACGCAGTATTTT.

The table lists this clonotype with a few counts. The V gene is TRBV6-5, the J gene TRBJ1-1; D perhaps matches TRBD1 (5 bases). CDR3 length equals 14 residues. V was shortened by 5 bases and J by 6 bases, with 16 bases between the two germline ends. Germline values: CDR1 MNHEY, CDR2 SVGAGI. The CDR3 is CASSRPGGEAEAFF. The CDR3 nucleotides are TGTGCCAGCAGTCGACCGGGGGGGGAGGCTGAAGCTTTCTTT.

This clonotype was seen repeatedly, ten times or more. The rearrangement joins TRBV5-1 to TRBJ2-3, with D maybe TRBD2 (6 bases). Germline V gives CDR1 SGHRS, CDR2 YFSETQ. The V end lost 4 bases, the J end lost 8 bases, and 14 bases lay between the germline ends. CDR3 length equals 13 residues. CDR3 region: CASSREVESTQYF. As DNA, the CDR3 is TGCGCCAGCAGCAGGGAGGTGGAGAGTACGCAGTATTTT.

This sequence joins TRBV29-1 and TRBJ2-7; D uncertain. CDR1 is SQVTM, CDR2 ANQGSEA, per germline. The CDR3 has 11 residues. The V end was cut by 4 bases, the J end by 3 bases, with 7 bases between. The CDR3: CSVAGLYEQYF. CDR3 sequence (DNA): TGCAGCGTTGCAGGCCTCTACGAGCAGTACTTC.

There are a few counts of this clonotype. The V call is TRBV12-3 or TRBV12-4, the J call TRBJ1-5; unclear D gene. Between the trimmed V and J ends, which lost 7 bases and 1 base, there was a span of 11 bases. The CDR3 length is 14 residues. In nucleotides, the CDR3 is TGTGCCAGCACCATCCGGCGGAGCAATCAGCCCCAGCATTTT. Amino acids: CASTIRRSNQPQHF.

The V call is TRBV20-1, the J call TRBJ1-2, with 9 nucleotides matching TRBD1. V trimming: 4 bases; J trimming: 6 bases; junction bases outside the gene matches: 6. This CDR3 is 13 amino acids long. Per the germline V gene, CDR1 is DFQATT and CDR2 is SNEGSKA (reference sequence). Here the CDR3 DNA reads TGCAGTGCTACTACAGGGGGCGAGGATGGCTACACCTTC. This translates into CSATTGGEDGYTF.

This clonotype came up a few times. Here the CDR3 reads CASSLRGSEVGEQFF. CDR3 nucleotides: TGTGCCAGCAGCTTGAGGGGGAGCGAGGTCGGCGAGCAGTTCTTC. The V gene is TRBV7-2, the J gene TRBJ2-1, with a possible D match to TRBD1 (6 bases). The CDR3 covers 15 residues. V was trimmed by 3 bases and J by 10 bases, leaving 19 bases between them. Germline V CDR1 and CDR2: SGHTA, FQGNSA.

V usage is TRBV6-5 and J usage is TRBJ2-2; TRBD1 might be the D (6 bases). V lost 7 bases and J 5 bases, leaving 14 bases between the germline ends. The CDR3 has 14 residues. Germline CDR1 and CDR2: MNHEY and SVGAGI. The CDR3 reads CASKKGDWTGELFF. DNA for the CDR3: TGTGCCAGCAAAAAGGGGGATTGGACCGGGGAGCTGTTTTTT.

The chain links TRBV7-2 to TRBJ2-7; the match to TRBD1 covers 8 bases. The germline gives CDR1 SGHTA, CDR2 FQGNSA. The CDR3 covers 14 residues. V lost 1 base to trimming and J lost 4 bases; unmatched junction nucleotides: 3. CDR3 DNA: TGTGCCAGCAGCTTAGGGACAGGGTTTTACGAGCAGTACTTC. Encoded protein: CASSLGTGFYEQYF.

The genes are TRBV6-2 or TRBV6-3 and TRBJ1-5; D ambiguous. Germline V lookup: CDR1 MNHEY, CDR2 SVGEGT. The V and J ends lost 3 bases and 3 bases respectively, with 9 bases between them. This CDR3 is 14 amino acids long. The CDR3 DNA reads TGTGCCAGCAGTTATCAACATACCAATCAGCCCCAGCATTTT. Translating gives CASSYQHTNQPQHF.

The rearrangement uses TRBV5-6 and TRBJ1-3; D unclear. Germline loops: CDR1 SGHDT, CDR2 YYEEEE. The CDR3 runs 12 residues. V was cut by 2 bases and J by 4 bases, with 4 bases left in between. The chain's CDR3 is CASSFRGNTIYF. The DNA for the CDR3 is TGTGCCAGCAGCTTCAGGGGAAACACCATATATTTT.

This clonotype was detected a few times. V is TRBV12-3 or TRBV12-4 and J is TRBJ1-1, with D possibly matching TRBD1 (5 bases). The CDR3 runs to 15 residues. Deletions cut 3 bases from V and 0 bases from J, with 11 bases between. This chain's CDR3 is CASSLGDYLNTEAFF. DNA for the CDR3: TGTGCCAGCAGTTTGGGGGATTACTTGAACACTGAAGCTTTCTTT.

V usage is TRBV4-3 and J usage is TRBJ2-2; D gene ambiguous. V gave up 1 base and J gave up 5 bases, with 11 bases separating them. CDR3 size: 15 residues. The germline V gene encodes CDR1 LGHNA and CDR2 YSLEER. CDR3 in amino acids: CASSQGSLGTGELFF. DNA of the CDR3: TGCGCCAGCAGCCAAGGTTCCCTCGGGACCGGGGAGCTGTTTTTT.

This clonotype occurred a few times. CDR3 sequence reads: CASSLIGTMNTEAFF. The CDR3 bases are TGTGCCAGCAGCTTGATAGGGACCATGAACACTGAAGCTTTCTTT. The chain employs TRBV5-4 and TRBJ1-1; TRBD1 is a possible D gene (5 bases). This CDR3 has 15 residues. The V end was cut by 1 base, the J end by 0 bases, with 10 bases between. The germline CDR1 and CDR2 sequences are SGHNT and YYREEE (reference sequence). Using reference TRBV5-4 and TRBJ1-1 for the parts outside the CDR3, the full variable domain is ETGVTQSPTHLIKTRGQQVTLRCSSQSGHNTVSWYQQALGQGPQFIFQYYREEENGRGNFPPRFSGLQFPNYSSELNVNALELDDSALYLCASSLIGTMNTEAFFGQGTRLTVV.

This clonotype has a count of ten or more. The chain combines TRBV29-1 with TRBJ2-1, with 8 bases aligning to TRBD2. Germline-derived CDR1 and CDR2 are SQVTM and ANQGSEA. V was pared by 7 bases and J by 5 bases, with 7 bases of the junction left unmatched. The CDR3 extends over 13 amino acids. This CDR3 reads CSAQRGPDNEQFF. The CDR3, as DNA: TGCAGCGCCCAGCGGGGGCCCGACAATGAGCAGTTCTTC.

The chain is built from TRBV7-6 and TRBJ2-5, with a weak D call TRBD2 (5 bases). Trimming removed 5 bases at V and 5 bases at J, with 15 bases between. Germline lookup yields CDR1 SGHVS and CDR2 FNYEAQ. The CDR3 is 14 amino acids. CDR3 sequence reads: CASSPGGPVETQYF. CDR3 nucleotide sequence: TGTGCCAGCAGCCCAGGAGGCCCCGTGGAGACCCAGTACTTC.

V usage is TRBV6-1 and J usage is TRBJ1-2, with D unclear. There are 15 residues in the CDR3. Germline assignment: CDR1 MNHNS and CDR2 SASEGT. The V gene lost 1 base and the J gene lost 4 bases, with 13 bases spanning the gap. CDR3 sequence: CASSEGPTQLYGYTF. The CDR3 DNA reads as TGTGCCAGCAGTGAAGGCCCCACACAGCTCTATGGCTACACCTTC.

The chain uses TRBV5-1 and TRBJ2-5, with D perhaps assigned TRBD1 or TRBD2 (5 bases each). Trimming took 0 bases from V and 6 from J, leaving 9 bases between them. The CDR3 extends over 13 amino acids. Germline V gene data show CDR1 as SGHRS and CDR2 as YFSETQ. The CDR3 DNA reads TGCGCCAGCAGCTTGGTGGGGGATCAGACCCAGTACTTC. Translating gives CASSLVGDQTQYF.

In its sample, this clonotype was seen a few times. The V gene is TRBV2, the J gene TRBJ2-4; the match to TRBD1 covers 8 bases. Germline values: CDR1 SNHLY, CDR2 FYNNEI. The CDR3 totals 15 residues. V shed 6 bases and J 11 bases; nucleotides not matched to a gene: 15. In DNA, the CDR3 is TGTGCCAGCAGCACCAGCCTGACAGGGGTCCACCTTCAGTACTTC. Amino acids: CASSTSLTGVHLQYF.

The V call is TRBV6-2 or TRBV6-3, the J call TRBJ2-5; maybe TRBD1 (6 bases). The CDR3 runs 14 residues. Per the germline V gene, CDR1 is MNHEY and CDR2 is SVGEGT. V was trimmed by 8 bases and J by 4 bases, leaving 17 bases between them. The CDR3 DNA reads TGTGCCAGCGGCTCAGGGGTAGGATCAGAGACCCAGTACTTC. Translation gives CASGSGVGSETQYF.